The 21 T cell receptor beta chains below all came from one sample that was sequenced in a study of STAT5B mutations in CD4+ large granular lymphocyte leukemia. Sequencing used immunoSEQ multiplex PCR; TCRdb keeps in-frame clones, though not all of them. The data contain fewer than 35,000 clones, around 89% of them singletons. What was sequenced was CD4+ T cells from blood buffy coats. Receptors originate from a human donor in good health.

The count of this clone is one. The chain employs TRBV9 and TRBJ2-7; 9 bases fit TRBD2. Germline V gene sequence: CDR1 SGDLS, CDR2 YYNGEE. Trimming at V came to 0 bases and at J to 3 bases, leaving 10 bases not matched to a gene. The CDR3 length is 17 residues. The CDR3 sequence: CASSVAPHPAGGYEQYF. The DNA of the CDR3 is TGTGCCAGCAGCGTAGCCCCCCATCCAGCGGGGGGCTACGAGCAGTACTTC.

The chain has TRBV6-5 and TRBJ1-2; 7 positions match TRBD1. The CDR3 covers 14 residues. J gave up 6 bases and V 3 bases, and 7 bases lay outside the gene matches. Germline assignment: CDR1 MNHEY and CDR2 SVGAGI. Here the CDR3 reads CASSYSTGWNGYTF. The CDR3 nucleotides read TGTGCCAGCAGTTATTCGACAGGGTGGAATGGCTACACCTTC.

For the CDR3, the DNA is TGTGCCAGCAGCTTGTCCAGGGCTAAGGACTATGGCTACACCTTC. It translates to CASSLSRAKDYGYTF. This chain joins TRBV7-9 and TRBJ1-2, with D perhaps TRBD1 (5 bases). In germline, CDR1 is SEHNR, CDR2 FQNEAQ (reference sequence). CDR3 size: 15 residues. The V and J ends lost 3 bases and 3 bases respectively, with 14 bases between them.

This chain uses TRBV6-5 with TRBJ1-1; D is possibly TRBD1 (5 bases). The CDR3 spans 14 residues. Trimming shortened V by 6 bases and J by 4 bases, and 15 bases separated the two germline ends. Germline CDR1 reads MNHEY; CDR2 reads SVGAGI. The CDR3 is CASSLRAGPTEAFF. CDR3 DNA: TGTGCCAGCAGCCTAAGGGCGGGGCCCACTGAAGCTTTCTTT.

The J gene is TRBJ2-7, the V gene TRBV4-2; D unresolved. There are 15 residues in the CDR3. V shed 0 bases and J shed 0 bases, with 9 bases lying between them. Germline V gene data show CDR1 as LGHNA and CDR2 as YNFKEQ. CDR3 bases: TGTGCCAGCAGCCAAGATTATGGCAGCTCCTACGAGCAGTACTTC. Residues: CASSQDYGSSYEQYF.

The chain recombines TRBV14 with TRBJ2-7; 7 bases agree with TRBD1. The V and J ends lost 2 bases and 2 bases, in that order; junction bases with no gene match: 6. Germline V gives CDR1 SGHDN, CDR2 FVKESK. The CDR3 extends over 15 amino acids. The DNA for the CDR3 is TGTGCCAGCAGCCAATTCCCCGACAGGGCCTACGAGCAGTACTTC. Its protein product is CASSQFPDRAYEQYF.

V is TRBV4-2 and J is TRBJ2-7, with 9 bases matching TRBD2. The J segment lost 2 bases and the V segment lost 4 bases, leaving 9 bases of the junction unmatched. The CDR3 is 16 amino acids. Germline V gene lookup returns CDR1 LGHNA and CDR2 YNFKEQ. The CDR3 DNA reads TGTGCCAGCAGCCGAGTCAGACTAGCGGAGGCCTACGAGCAGTACTTC. This translates into CASSRVRLAEAYEQYF.

The CDR3: CASSSPGEQYF. The CDR3 coding sequence is TGTGCCAGCAGCTCACCGGGTGAGCAGTACTTC. The rearrangement uses TRBV13 and TRBJ2-7; no clear D gene. V lost 4 bases, J lost 7 bases, and 8 bases lay in between. The CDR3 consists of 11 residues. CDR1 PRHDT and CDR2 FYEKMQ come from the germline V gene (reference sequence).

The chain joins TRBV30 to TRBJ1-1; D is unclear. The CDR3 has 11 residues. The V end was cut by 0 bases, the J end by 7 bases, with 6 bases between. Germline values: CDR1 GTSNPN, CDR2 SVGIG (reference sequence). CDR3 protein: CAWSVKGEAFF. As DNA, the CDR3 is TGTGCCTGGAGTGTAAAGGGTGAAGCTTTCTTT.

V and J are TRBV18 and TRBJ1-1; D gene ambiguous. The CDR3 covers 14 residues. The germline V and J ends were trimmed by 0 bases and 4 bases, with 9 bases remaining between them. CDR1 and CDR2 (germline): KGHSH, LQKENI. The CDR3 bases are TGTGCCAGCTCACCACCCTCCTCGAGCACTGAAGCTTTCTTT. Its translation: CASSPPSSSTEAFF.

J is TRBJ1-2 and V is TRBV5-1; D ambiguous. Germline V CDR1 and CDR2: SGHRS, YFSETQ. The CDR3 spans 13 residues. V was pared by 3 bases and J by 2 bases, with 8 bases between. CDR3 in DNA: TGCGCCAGCAGCTCGGGGTCGAACTATGGCTACACCTTC. Its translation is CASSSGSNYGYTF. Drawing the rest from reference TRBV5-1 and TRBJ1-2, the complete variable domain is KAGVTQTPRYLIKTRGQQVTLSCSPISGHRSVSWYQQTPGQGLQFLFEYFSETQRNKGNFPGRFSGRQFSNSRSEMNVSTLELGDSALYLCASSSGSNYGYTFGSGTRLTVV.

This rearrangement joins TRBV5-1 to TRBJ2-7; D ambiguous. CDR1 and CDR2 from the germline V gene are SGHRS and YFSETQ. V shed 3 bases and J shed 3 bases, with 7 bases lying between them. The CDR3 sequence is 12 residues long. The CDR3 DNA follows: TGCGCCAGCAGCTCGTCGATCTACGAGCAGTACTTC. Protein sequence: CASSSSIYEQYF. Based on the CDR3 plus reference TRBV5-1 and TRBJ2-7, the full variable domain is KAGVTQTPRYLIKTRGQQVTLSCSPISGHRSVSWYQQTPGQGLQFLFEYFSETQRNKGNFPGRFSGRQFSNSRSEMNVSTLELGDSALYLCASSSSIYEQYFGPGTRLTVT.

CDR3 nucleotides: TGTGCCAGCAGCCGAGAAATGAACACTGAAGCTTTCTTT. This translates into CASSREMNTEAFF. The rearrangement links TRBV7-9 to TRBJ1-1; the D is unclear. The germline gives CDR1 SEHNR, CDR2 FQNEAQ (reference sequence). Trimming removed 5 bases from V and 0 bases from J, with 7 bases in between. The CDR3 runs 13 residues.

The CDR3 DNA is TGTGCCAGCAGTCGAGGGTTCGAGCAGTACTTC. Translating gives CASSRGFEQYF. The chain links TRBV9 to TRBJ2-7; D is perhaps TRBD2 (5 bases). CDR1 and CDR2 (germline): SGDLS, YYNGEE. Trimming stripped 5 bases from V and 6 bases from J, with 9 bases between. The CDR3 totals 11 residues.

This chain connects TRBV6-6 to TRBJ2-7; 8 positions agree with TRBD2. The trim removed 6 bases at V and 2 bases at J, leaving 6 bases unmatched. Looked up from germline, CDR1 is MNHNY and CDR2 is SVGAGI (reference sequence). The CDR3 has 14 residues. The CDR3 spells CASRRLAPTYEQYF. In nucleotides, the CDR3 is TGTGCCAGCAGACGACTAGCGCCGACCTACGAGCAGTACTTC.

The J gene is TRBJ1-1, the V gene TRBV6-5; 7 nucleotides align to TRBD1. CDR3 length: 15 residues. CDR1 is MNHEY, CDR2 SVGAGI, per germline. The trim removed 0 bases at V and 8 bases at J, leaving 9 bases unmatched. CDR3 protein: CASSYSWDSTGEAFF. CDR3 DNA sequence: TGTGCCAGCAGTTACTCTTGGGACAGCACGGGGGAAGCTTTCTTT.

V gene TRBV7-2 combines with J gene TRBJ2-5; D may be TRBD2 (6 bases). V was trimmed by 0 bases and J by 2 bases, leaving 10 bases between them. The germline V gene has CDR1 SGHTA and CDR2 FQGNSA. The CDR3 covers 15 residues. CDR3 region: CASSLALADQETQYF. The CDR3, as DNA: TGTGCCAGCAGCTTAGCCTTAGCGGATCAAGAGACCCAGTACTTC.

The V call is TRBV7-8, the J call TRBJ1-1; a possible D gene is TRBD1 (6 bases). The length of the CDR3 is 15 residues. V lost 5 bases, J lost 1 base, and 14 bases lay in between. Germline CDR1 reads SGHVS; CDR2 reads FQNEAQ. The CDR3 loop reads CASSPGGHTNTEAFF. In nucleotides, the CDR3 is TGTGCCAGCAGCCCTGGGGGGCATACGAACACTGAAGCTTTCTTT.

The CDR3, as DNA: TGTGCCAGCAGCTTAGGAGCCTTAGGAGAGCCCCAGCATTTT. The encoded protein is CASSLGALGEPQHF. The chain couples TRBV11-2 to TRBJ1-5; the D is unclear. The CDR3 is 14 residues long. Deletions cut 1 base from V and 8 bases from J, with 12 bases between. Looked up from germline, CDR1 is SGHAT and CDR2 is FQNNGV.

This chain uses TRBV29-1 with TRBJ1-1, with a tentative D call TRBD1 (5 bases). Trimming shortened V by 6 bases and J by 0 bases, and 11 bases separated the two germline ends. Germline values: CDR1 SQVTM, CDR2 ANQGSEA. CDR3 length: 13 amino acids. The CDR3 loop reads CSVWRGVNTEAFF. Written as DNA, the CDR3 is TGCAGCGTGTGGCGGGGGGTGAACACTGAAGCTTTCTTT. Together with reference TRBV29-1 and TRBJ1-1, the CDR3 gives the full variable domain: SAVISQKPSRDICQRGTSLTIQCQVDSQVTMMFWYRQQPGQSLTLIATANQGSEATYESGFVIDKFPISRPNLTFSTLTVSNMSPEDSSIYLCSVWRGVNTEAFFGQGTRLTVV.

The chain carries TRBV19 and TRBJ2-1, with D possibly matching TRBD1 (6 bases). V was pared by 2 bases and J by 6 bases, with 11 bases between. The length of the CDR3 is 14 residues. CDR1 LNHDA and CDR2 SQIVND come from the germline V gene (reference sequence). The CDR3 region is CASSIQGRLNEQFF. The CDR3 coding sequence is TGTGCCAGTAGTATACAGGGGAGACTCAATGAGCAGTTCTTC.